This TCR beta chain derives from a study of T cells in Graves' hyperthyroidism and ophthalmopathy. Findings and caveats of the study: Stable hyperthyroidism and ophthalmopathy were separated using 13 V-J signatures.

About this clonotype: What it binds is unknown.

Germline assignment: CDR1 DFQATT and CDR2 SNEGSKA (reference sequence). The CDR3 has 18 amino acids. Trimming removed 3 bases from V and 2 bases from J, with 23 bases in between. RNA transcripts were the template for amplifying TCR beta CDR3 regions. First-round RT-PCR targeting the TCR CDR3 was performed with the HTBI primer set. TCRdb processed the multiplex PCR reads anew with MiXCR; each CDR3 protein has one entry. The profile shows about 96,000 distinct CDR3 sequences, over 50% of them singletons. The V gene is TRBV20-1, the J gene TRBJ1-5, with D unresolved. The sample consisted of blood. This TCR came from a woman aged 40 to 50 with Graves' hyperthyroidism. The CDR3: CSASLSPGVGGGNQPQHF. CDR3 in DNA: TGCAGTGCTAGTTTGTCACCCGGGGTGGGAGGTGGCAATCAGCCCCAGCATTTT.